This T cell receptor beta chain was sequenced in a study of blood T cell repertoires in COVID-19 (dated by TCRdb to 2020 to 2021). For the wider study: Samples from collaborators originated in the United States, Italy and Spain and spanned both the acute and convalescent phases of COVID-19. Samples were obtained from the ongoing ImmuneRACE study (first 160 participants) and from about 1,300 subjects provided by 6 global collaborators. Sample metadata almost always included a de-identified subject ID, COVID-19 status, age in years and sex. The repertoires were released in a freely available public database intended as a resource for research on the immune response to SARS-CoV-2. HLA class I and class II types, where available, came from metadata supplied by the sample provider rather than from assay-based typing. The prospective study material was composed of cDNA or gDNA derived from T cells, B-cell-depleted T cells, or PBMCs. Subjects who had been exposed to COVID-19, were actively infected with it, or had recovered from it provided the deeply sampled blood TCRbeta repertoires that made up the dataset. Results the study describes overall, beyond this receptor: How much clinical and demographic metadata was included differed by source and by participant, and the metadata was provided uncurated.

Participants in the prospective study were enrolled through a virtual design, were aged roughly 18 to 100 years, and lived in approximately 25 United States geographic areas. To assign participants to cohorts, the prospective study relied on clinical history that participants themselves reported in a screening survey and a study questionnaire. Mobile phlebotomists in the prospective study collected whole blood, serum and a nasopharyngeal or oropharyngeal swab from every participant. Prospective study participants could optionally give additional blood draws and questionnaires over a roughly two-month period. Blood samples from the prospective study were shipped frozen or at room temperature prior to DNA extraction. TCRbeta CDR3 regions were amplified from genomic DNA using the immunoSEQ Assay, a bias-controlled multiplex PCR. Under the source paper's analysis protocol: The number of nucleated cells in each sample was estimated from the amplification of reference gene primers within the assay. To quantify the absolute abundance of each unique TCRbeta CDR3 rearrangement, sequence reads were collapsed and filtered. For each sample, productive Simpson clonality was calculated as the square root of Simpson's diversity index across productive rearrangements. TCRdb's version of the immuneACCESS table is confined to in-frame rearrangements and falls short of the full clone set. An unresolved V gene accounts for under half of the shortfall where checked; the remainder is of unknown origin. V and J calls and clone size are those listed in that table; D and trimming were worked out from the DNA. Across this sample there are around 230,000 clones, with about nine tenths seen only once. The ten largest clones capture 3% to 4.5% of the sample.

Regarding this clone: Its binding antigen is unknown. Per-base quality was not reported, and no clone a single base away is much larger than it.

The source is a middle-aged woman with acute COVID-19. Sequences were obtained from PBMCs or T cells enriched from blood (not recorded which).

Read as DNA, the sequence is TGTGCCAGCAGCACTGGAAACACCATATATTTT. This yields the protein CASSTGNTIYF. The chain is made from TRBV12-3 or TRBV12-4 and TRBJ1-3; confidence is insufficient to name the D gene. From cysteine to phenylalanine, the CDR3 is 11 amino acids long. The CDR3 DNA has 33 bases and is translated from base 1. V and J are truncated by 6 bases and 2 bases respectively, leaving an intervening sequence of 2 bases.